Listed here are 11 T cell receptor beta chains from one sample, sequenced in a study of cytomegalovirus exposure and HLA in healthy donors. PCR amplification relied on 60 Vbeta primers (plus 13 Jbeta primers). Assay used: immunoSEQ multiplex PCR; TCRdb lists only in-frame clones, some missing. This table holds approximately 180,000 clones, around 82% found once. What was sequenced was PBMCs. These receptors all stem from a man younger than 35 in good health and CMV-seronegative.

This sequence joins TRBV11-2 and TRBJ1-2, with no clear D. Germline V gene data show CDR1 as SGHAT and CDR2 as FQNNGV. The CDR3 runs to 15 residues. V was shortened by 5 bases and J by 2 bases, with 15 bases between the two germline ends. This CDR3 reads CASSHYGRGNYGYTF. The DNA for the CDR3 is TGTGCCAGCAGCCATTACGGCAGAGGCAACTATGGCTACACCTTC.

This chain joins TRBV7-8 and TRBJ2-7, with D possibly TRBD1 on 5 matching bases. Trimming removed 5 bases at V and 2 bases at J, with 19 bases between. The CDR3 contains 16 residues. In germline, CDR1 is SGHVS, CDR2 FQNEAQ. The CDR3 region is CASSLRRQGKTYEQYF. The CDR3 DNA reads as TGTGCCAGCAGCCTACGGCGCCAGGGAAAAACCTACGAGCAGTACTTC.

The chain uses TRBV27 and TRBJ2-7; 12 nucleotides match TRBD2. Germline CDR1 reads MNHEY; CDR2 reads SMNVEV (reference sequence). Germline trimming cut 6 bases from V and 3 bases from J; bases unmatched to any gene: 3. This CDR3 contains 14 residues. CDR3 sequence reads: CASSGTSGFYEQYF. In DNA form, the CDR3 reads TGTGCCAGCAGCGGGACTAGCGGGTTCTACGAGCAGTACTTC.

DNA of the CDR3: TGTGCCAGCAGCCAAGCCGGGGGGGCTAACAATGAGCAGTTCTTC. This sequence encodes CASSQAGGANNEQFF. The chain employs TRBV4-2 and TRBJ2-1; 8 bases fit TRBD2. Trimming cost V 1 base and J 5 bases; bases outside gene matches: 4. The CDR3 extends over 15 amino acids. The germline V gene encodes CDR1 LGHNA and CDR2 YNFKEQ.

The genes are TRBV4-3 and TRBJ2-1, with 14 bases that match TRBD2. Germline CDR1 and CDR2: LGHNA and YSLEER. V lost 0 bases to trimming and J lost 6 bases; unmatched junction nucleotides: 7. The CDR3 is 18 amino acids. This chain's CDR3 is CASSQDSRGLAGANEQFF. The CDR3 bases are TGCGCCAGCAGCCAAGACTCGAGGGGACTAGCGGGAGCCAATGAGCAGTTCTTC.

This chain's CDR3 is CASNHYGQGETDTQYF. DNA of the CDR3: TGTGCCAGTAACCATTACGGACAGGGGGAAACAGATACGCAGTATTTT. The rearrangement links TRBV19 to TRBJ2-3, with TRBD1 matching over 10 bases. Germline CDR1 and CDR2: LNHDA and SQIVND (reference sequence). The V gene end was trimmed by 7 bases and the J gene end by 3 bases; junction bases not matched to a gene: 10. This CDR3 contains 16 residues.

The chain employs TRBV10-1 and TRBJ1-1, with 8 bases aligning to TRBD1. Germline V gives CDR1 WNHNN, CDR2 SYGVQD (reference sequence). The CDR3 consists of 18 residues. The V gene end was trimmed by 2 bases and the J gene end by 1 base; junction bases not matched to a gene: 12. Here the CDR3 DNA reads TGCGCCAGCAGTGAGGTCCCCTTGGACAGGGAAAAGAACACTGAAGCTTTCTTT. The encoded protein is CASSEVPLDREKNTEAFF.

The V gene is TRBV15, the J gene TRBJ1-2; the D gene is possibly TRBD1 (5 bases). Looked up from germline, CDR1 is LNHNV and CDR2 is YYDKDF (reference sequence). V was clipped by 0 bases and J by 4 bases, with 12 bases between them. The CDR3 consists of 15 residues. The CDR3, as DNA: TGTGCCACCAGCAGAGATGGGGGACTGGGCTATGGCTACACCTTC. It encodes CATSRDGGLGYGYTF.

The V and J genes are TRBV6-5 and TRBJ2-5; 9 nucleotides match TRBD1. Germline CDR1 and CDR2: MNHEY and SVGAGI. V shed 2 bases, J shed 5 bases, and the junction held 3 bases outside the gene matches. The CDR3 is 14 residues long. DNA of the CDR3: TGTGCCAGCAGTTACGGGACAGGGCGGGAGACCCAGTACTTC. Amino acids: CASSYGTGRETQYF.

This rearrangement joins TRBV6-5 to TRBJ2-5; 14 nucleotides agree with TRBD2. CDR3 size: 15 residues. The V and J ends lost 10 bases and 4 bases, in that order; junction bases with no gene match: 8. Germline-derived CDR1 and CDR2 are MNHEY and SVGAGI. The chain's CDR3 is CATETSGGAGETQYF. The CDR3 DNA is TGTGCCACAGAGACTAGCGGGGGGGCGGGAGAGACCCAGTACTTC.

The chain links TRBV5-1 to TRBJ1-5; TRBD1 aligns across 7 bases. CDR3 length: 16 residues. The germline CDR1 and CDR2 sequences are SGHRS and YFSETQ. V lost 4 bases and J lost 2; bases outside the gene matches: 9. CDR3: CASSVSGTDRNQPQHF. The CDR3 bases are TGCGCCAGCAGCGTTTCCGGGACAGATCGCAATCAGCCCCAGCATTTT.